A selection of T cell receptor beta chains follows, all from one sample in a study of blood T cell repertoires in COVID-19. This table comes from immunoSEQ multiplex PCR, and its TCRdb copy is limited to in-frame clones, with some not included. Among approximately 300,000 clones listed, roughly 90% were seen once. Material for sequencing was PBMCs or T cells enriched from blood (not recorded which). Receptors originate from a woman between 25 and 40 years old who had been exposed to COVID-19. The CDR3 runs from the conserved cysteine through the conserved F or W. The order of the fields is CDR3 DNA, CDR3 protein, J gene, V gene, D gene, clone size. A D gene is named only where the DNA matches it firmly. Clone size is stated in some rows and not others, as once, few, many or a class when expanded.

CDR3nt: TGCAGTGCTTACAGGGATCGGGTAGCTTTCTTT
CDR3aa: CSAYRDRVAFF
j_gene: TRBJ1-1
v_gene: TRBV20-1
d_gene: NA
abundance: NA

CDR3nt: TGCGCCAGCAGCCAAGCTCCTCGGACAGGTTTTAGTGGCTACACCTTC
CDR3aa: CASSQAPRTGFSGYTF
j_gene: TRBJ1-2
v_gene: TRBV4-3
d_gene: TRBD1
abundance: NA

CDR3nt: TGTGCCAGCCTACACTCCGGACAGGGCACAGATACGCAGTATTTT
CDR3aa: CASLHSGQGTDTQYF
j_gene: TRBJ2-3
v_gene: TRBV6-6
d_gene: TRBD1
abundance: NA

CDR3nt: TGTGCCAGCAGGGGGGGAGCAAACACTGAAGCTTTCTTT
CDR3aa: CASRGGANTEAFF
j_gene: TRBJ1-1
v_gene: TRBV3-1/TRBV3-2
d_gene: NA
abundance: NA

CDR3nt: TGTGCCAGCAGTGAACCTAGCGGGGCCAGATACGAGCAGTACTTC
CDR3aa: CASSEPSGARYEQYF
j_gene: TRBJ2-7
v_gene: TRBV2
d_gene: TRBD2
abundance: NA

CDR3nt: TGCGCCAGCAGCTTAGTGGGGGGGTCCTACGAGCAGTACTTC
CDR3aa: CASSLVGGSYEQYF
j_gene: TRBJ2-7
v_gene: TRBV5-1
d_gene: TRBD2
abundance: many

CDR3nt: TGTGCCAGCAGCTACGGACAGGGGGCAAGCAATCAGCCCCAGCATTTT
CDR3aa: CASSYGQGASNQPQHF
j_gene: TRBJ1-5
v_gene: TRBV5-5
d_gene: TRBD1
abundance: NA

CDR3nt: TGTGCCAGCAGTGAAGAGCCGTACCAAGAGACCCAGTACTTC
CDR3aa: CASSEEPYQETQYF
j_gene: TRBJ2-5
v_gene: TRBV2
d_gene: NA
abundance: NA

CDR3nt: TGTGCCTGGAGCGACGAGGGACAGGGGTTCTACGAGCAGTACTTC
CDR3aa: CAWSDEGQGFYEQYF
j_gene: TRBJ2-7
v_gene: TRBV30
d_gene: TRBD1
abundance: NA

CDR3nt: TGTGCCAGCCTGGGACTAGCGGGGGGGCCGAAGACCCAGTACTTC
CDR3aa: CASLGLAGGPKTQYF
j_gene: TRBJ2-5
v_gene: TRBV27
d_gene: TRBD2
abundance: NA

CDR3nt: TGTGCCAGCAGCCAAGAGGGACAGGGAGGCCCGAATGAAAAACTGTTTTTT
CDR3aa: CASSQEGQGGPNEKLFF
j_gene: TRBJ1-4
v_gene: TRBV3-1/TRBV3-2
d_gene: TRBD1
abundance: NA

CDR3nt: TGCGCCAGCAGCTTGGACTGGGGGCCTAATTCACCCCTCCACTTT
CDR3aa: CASSLDWGPNSPLHF
j_gene: TRBJ1-6
v_gene: TRBV5-1
d_gene: NA
abundance: NA

CDR3nt: TGTGCCAGTAGGCCACTGGCTAGCGGCTACAATGAGCAGTTCTTC
CDR3aa: CASRPLASGYNEQFF
j_gene: TRBJ2-1
v_gene: TRBV19
d_gene: TRBD2
abundance: NA

CDR3nt: TGTGCCAGCAGTTTGGGGGCAAGCTACACCTTC
CDR3aa: CASSLGASYTF
j_gene: TRBJ1-2
v_gene: TRBV12-3/TRBV12-4
d_gene: NA
abundance: NA

CDR3nt: TGTGCCAGCAGCCCCGGGATCTCGAACACTGAAGCTTTCTTT
CDR3aa: CASSPGISNTEAFF
j_gene: TRBJ1-1
v_gene: TRBV7-9
d_gene: NA
abundance: NA

CDR3nt: TGTGCCAGCAGCTTAGGAGCTGTGTTACAGGGGGAGCAGTTCTTC
CDR3aa: CASSLGAVLQGEQFF
j_gene: TRBJ2-1
v_gene: TRBV7-6
d_gene: TRBD1
abundance: once

CDR3nt: TGTGCCAGCAGCACAGGGGTCACCGGGGAGCTGTTTTTT
CDR3aa: CASSTGVTGELFF
j_gene: TRBJ2-2
v_gene: TRBV7-2
d_gene: TRBD1
abundance: NA

CDR3nt: TGTGCCAGTAGTAGGAGATCAGGGATGGAGGGCTATGGCTACACCTTC
CDR3aa: CASSRRSGMEGYGYTF
j_gene: TRBJ1-2
v_gene: TRBV19
d_gene: NA
abundance: NA

CDR3nt: TGTGCCAGCAGCTTTATGGACAGGGGGAACACTGAAGCTTTCTTT
CDR3aa: CASSFMDRGNTEAFF
j_gene: TRBJ1-1
v_gene: TRBV3-1/TRBV3-2
d_gene: TRBD1
abundance: NA

CDR3nt: TGTGCCACCAGCAGATCCTTTGTTGCCGGGATCTATGGCTACACCTTC
CDR3aa: CATSRSFVAGIYGYTF
j_gene: TRBJ1-2
v_gene: TRBV15
d_gene: NA
abundance: once

CDR3nt: TGTGCCAGTAGTGCCCGAGGGTCAAGCTACGAGCAGTACTTC
CDR3aa: CASSARGSSYEQYF
j_gene: TRBJ2-7
v_gene: TRBV19
d_gene: NA
abundance: NA

CDR3nt: TGTGCCAGCAGTTGGACAGACGAGGGAAACACCATATATTTT
CDR3aa: CASSWTDEGNTIYF
j_gene: TRBJ1-3
v_gene: TRBV6-2/TRBV6-3
d_gene: NA
abundance: NA

CDR3nt: TGCGCCAGCAGCCAAGGGACTAGCTTGGTTGCCCAGTACTTC
CDR3aa: CASSQGTSLVAQYF
j_gene: TRBJ2-5
v_gene: TRBV4-1
d_gene: TRBD2
abundance: NA

CDR3nt: TGTGCCAGCAGTTACCGGGATGACCAGCCCCAGCATTTT
CDR3aa: CASSYRDDQPQHF
j_gene: TRBJ1-5
v_gene: TRBV6-5
d_gene: NA
abundance: NA

CDR3nt: TGTGCCACCAGTGAGCCGGGACAGAACTACGAGCAGTACTTC
CDR3aa: CATSEPGQNYEQYF
j_gene: TRBJ2-7
v_gene: TRBV24-1
d_gene: TRBD1
abundance: NA

CDR3nt: TGTGCCAGCAGTTTAACGGCGCCTAGAGGCTACACCTTC
CDR3aa: CASSLTAPRGYTF
j_gene: TRBJ1-2
v_gene: TRBV28
d_gene: NA
abundance: NA

CDR3nt: TGCGCCAGCAGCCACCGAGACAGGGACGGCTACACCTTC
CDR3aa: CASSHRDRDGYTF
j_gene: TRBJ1-2
v_gene: TRBV4-3
d_gene: TRBD1
abundance: NA

CDR3nt: TGCAGTGCTGGAGACAGGGCCGAGCAGTACTTC
CDR3aa: CSAGDRAEQYF
j_gene: TRBJ2-7
v_gene: TRBV20-1
d_gene: TRBD1
abundance: NA

CDR3nt: TGCGCCAGCAGCCAAGATTCCGGGGTCGGCAACACCTTC
CDR3aa: CASSQDSGVGNTF
j_gene: TRBJ1-2
v_gene: TRBV4-3
d_gene: NA
abundance: NA

CDR3nt: TGTGCCAGCAGCTTTGAACGGGGGACTGAAGCTTTCTTT
CDR3aa: CASSFERGTEAFF
j_gene: TRBJ1-1
v_gene: TRBV5-4
d_gene: NA
abundance: NA

CDR3nt: TGTGCCACCAGTGACCCTTGGACAGGGGGTGGCTACACCTTC
CDR3aa: CATSDPWTGGGYTF
j_gene: TRBJ1-2
v_gene: TRBV24-1
d_gene: TRBD1
abundance: NA